What follows is one T cell receptor (beta chain) and its context. Time point defined: sample taken at primary tumor resection. Whole RNA, which was extracted from tumor, nontumor lung tissue or frozen PBMC, was sequenced without any cell sorting. Samples came from roughly 72 TRACERx patients with untreated early-stage lung cancer. Germline CDR1 SEHNR, CDR2 FQNEAQ (reference sequence). CDR3 length: 18 amino acids. V lost 1 base and J lost 0; bases outside the gene matches: 10. The entry originates in a study of spatial heterogeneity in lung cancer. Overall study context: A unique TCR and UMI combination showed up more than ten times in raw reads, on average.

TCRdb redid the calling of the 5' RACE reads with MiXCR, one entry per CDR3 protein. The profile shows 50,000 to 65,000 distinct CDR3 sequences, roughly 7.5% of them singletons. The sample here was PBMCs, taken at surgery. The genes are TRBV7-9 and TRBJ2-3; 7 nucleotides align to TRBD2. This TCR derives from a female donor with early-stage non-small cell lung cancer. The CDR3 bases are TGTGCCAGCAGCTTAGGCCCTAGCGGCGCTACTAGCACAGATACGCAGTATTTT. Translating gives CASSLGPSGATSTDTQYF.